The 9 T cell receptor beta chains listed next were all sequenced from one sample in a study of blood T cell repertoires in COVID-19. Sequencing was performed with immunoSEQ multiplex PCR; in TCRdb, only in-frame clones are kept and a portion is missing. Of roughly 230,000 clones in the sample, more than 70% are singletons; the top ten hold approximately 3.8%. The sequencing input was peripheral blood. The receptors come from a woman of 80 years or more with acute or convalescent COVID-19.

For this clone: The same CDR3 also results from other DNA sequences found in this sample. This chain links TRBV4-3 with TRBJ1-2; no firm D call. Germline loops: CDR1 LGHNA, CDR2 YSLEER. This CDR3 spans 15 amino acids. Trimming left V 0 bases short and J 4 bases short, with 12 bases between. CDR3 sequence: CASSQDRQGSYGYTF. In nucleotides, the CDR3 is TGCGCCAGCAGCCAAGATCGACAAGGATCCTATGGCTACACCTTC.

Only one count was recorded for this clone. In DNA, the CDR3 is TGTGCCAGCAGCTCTTTTAGCGGGGCAGGGAATGAGCAGTTCTTC. Translating gives CASSSFSGAGNEQFF. V and J are TRBV7-3 and TRBJ2-1, with 8 bases matching TRBD2. Germline trimming cut 4 bases from V and 7 bases from J; bases unmatched to any gene: 9. The CDR3 runs to 15 residues. Germline-derived CDR1 and CDR2 are SGHTA and FQGTGA.

The V and J genes are TRBV6-5 and TRBJ1-2, with 7 bases aligning to TRBD1. Germline lookup yields CDR1 MNHEY and CDR2 SVGAGI. This CDR3 has 14 amino acids. V gave up 5 bases and J gave up 7 bases; unmatched junction bases: 10. This chain's CDR3 is CASSRQGGSGGYTF. The CDR3 coding sequence is TGTGCCAGCAGTCGTCAGGGGGGCTCGGGTGGCTACACCTTC.

This clone came up once. The chain is built from TRBV10-3 and TRBJ2-1; possibly TRBD1 for D (6 bases). The V end lost 2 bases, the J end lost 9 bases, and 11 bases lay between the germline ends. The CDR3 extends over 13 amino acids. Germline V gene sequence: CDR1 ENHRY, CDR2 SYGVKD. The DNA of the CDR3 is TGTGCCATCAGTGAGCCGAAGGGGGTTGAGCAGTTCTTC. Translating it yields CAISEPKGVEQFF.

This clone was counted once. This rearrangement joins TRBV5-1 to TRBJ1-6; D call uncertain. Germline CDR1 is SGHRS and CDR2 is YFSETQ. The CDR3 has 12 amino acids. The V and J ends lost 5 bases and 6 bases respectively, with 6 bases between them. The CDR3 here is CASSSSNSPLHF. The CDR3 region has the DNA TGCGCCAGCAGTTCTAGTAATTCACCCCTCCACTTT.

This chain connects TRBV5-8 to TRBJ1-3; tentative D call: TRBD1 (6 bases). Germline CDR1 is SGHTS and CDR2 is YDEGEE. This CDR3 contains 16 residues. V was trimmed by 7 bases and J by 0 bases, leaving 17 bases between them. The CDR3, as DNA: TGTGCCAGCCATCGGCGGGGGGCTTTCTCTGGAAACACCATATATTTT. Protein sequence: CASHRRGAFSGNTIYF.

This chain connects TRBV5-4 to TRBJ1-2; D remains unclear. The germline V and J ends were trimmed by 6 bases and 0 bases, with 12 bases remaining between them. The CDR3 is 14 amino acids. Germline-derived CDR1 and CDR2 are SGHNT and YYREEE (reference sequence). CDR3 bases: TGTGCCAGCAAAGCTGCGGGGTCTAACTATGGCTACACCTTC. Translated, it gives CASKAAGSNYGYTF.

The CDR3: CASSVSGTGSGGQPQHF. CDR3 nucleotide sequence: TGTGCCAGCAGTGTTTCCGGGACAGGGAGCGGGGGTCAGCCCCAGCATTTT. The rearrangement uses TRBV2 and TRBJ1-5; 9 positions match TRBD1. V shed 4 bases, J shed 6 bases, and the junction held 13 bases outside the gene matches. The CDR3 contains 17 residues. CDR1 and CDR2 from the germline V gene are SNHLY and FYNNEI. The variable domain in full, with the rest retrieved from reference TRBV2 and TRBJ1-5, is EPEVTQTPSHQVTQMGQEVILRCVPISNHLYFYWYRQILGQKVEFLVSFYNNEISEKSEIFDDQFSVERPDGSNFTLKIRSTKLEDSAMYFCASSVSGTGSGGQPQHFGDGTRLSIL.

This chain connects TRBV19 to TRBJ1-6; weak D call: TRBD1 (6 bases). The CDR3 runs 19 residues. V was pared by 8 bases and J by 6 bases, with 29 bases between. CDR1 is LNHDA, CDR2 SQIVND, per germline (reference sequence). The CDR3 reads CASSLSPAQGFVGNSPLHF. CDR3 DNA: TGTGCCAGTTCCCTCTCACCTGCACAGGGATTCGTAGGTAATTCACCCCTCCACTTT.